This entry is about one T cell receptor beta chain. This receptor's antigen is unknown. Per-base quality was not reported, and no clone a single base away is much larger than it. This entry belongs to a study of T cell responses to AZD1222 COVID-19 vaccine (dated by TCRdb to the early 2020s). Broadly, across the study: Because spike-specific TCR depth and breadth did not differ between the two schedules, AZD1222 recipients who got a second dose at roughly 4 weeks were pooled with those who got a second dose at roughly 12 weeks. Trial participants were enrolled by age into subgroups of 18-55, 56-69 and 70-plus years, and around 140, 26 and 57 TCR-sequenced participants, respectively, were included in these subgroups. A total of more than 230 trial participants underwent TCR sequencing, of whom some 200 had received two doses of AZD1222 and some 25 had received two doses of the MenACWY control vaccine.

Inclusive of the bounding cysteine and phenylalanine, the CDR3 is 15 residues long. Here the CDR3 DNA is all that survives: 45 bases in frame from base 1. Per the germline V gene, SGHNT is the CDR1 and YENEEA is the CDR2. Relative to germline, V is 1 base shorter and J is 7 bases shorter, with 11 bases between their ends. General conclusions and limits of the study: Most participants were white British and females outnumbered males, and the authors suggested that clonal diversity may have been underestimated. No day 14 peak-response samples were available, so repertoires were characterized only after the peak T cell response. The 56-69-year group was small, and its depth increase did not reach significance, likely because of low power. After two AZD1222 doses, spike-specific TCR breadth and depth were significantly higher than at day 0 and than in MenACWY recipients. Only 5 to 7 AZD1222 recipients were SARS-CoV-2 seropositive at baseline, limiting conclusions about previously exposed vaccinees. Nearly half of unique spike-specific TCRs reportedly recognized epitopes outside regions mutated in the B.1.351 and B.1.1.7 variants. Vaccine-associated CD4 TCRs spanned the whole spike protein, with dominant responses in regions 160-218 and 743-854.

The CDR3 regions of human TCRbeta chains were analyzed by immunosequencing. Concerning the study's data processing: TCRs in the repertoires were compared against a reference library of SARS-CoV-2-specific TCRs that had been generated with the MIRA antigen-specificity platform. Breadth was defined as the fraction of unique TCRs that were SARS-CoV-2-associated, and depth was defined as the fraction of total T cells that were SARS-CoV-2-associated. Using the MIRA data, each spike-specific TCR was mapped to the spike region that the TCR reacts to and placed in a CD4 or CD8 class. Log10-transformed breadth and depth values were compared by one-way ANOVA with Sidak's multiple comparisons tests. TCRdb obtained this table from immuneACCESS and retained in-frame rearrangements with V and J assigned. These tables miss some clones; where compared with another copy, unresolved V genes account for less than half of the shortfall, and the remainder is unexplained. The V and J calls and clone size are taken from that table; D and trimming were inferred from the DNA. The sample contains around 99,000 clones, around 87% of them found a single time. Jointly, the top ten make up 5% to 5.5% of the sample.

The sample's time point label, in plain terms: baseline before first vaccination. Vaccinee samples were obtained from the UK trials COV001 and COV002, which included a single-blind randomized controlled phase 2/3 trial of AZD1222 (ChAdOx1 nCoV-19) in healthy adults. For TCRbeta chain sequencing, PBMC samples were collected from trial participants at day 0 and at day 28 after the second dose. This sequence uses TRBV11-3 and TRBJ1-6; a tentative D match to TRBD1 spans 5 bases. This clonotype was sampled from an adult in good health. The sample was peripheral blood, taken on day 0 of AZD1222 vaccination. The sequenced DNA is TGTGCCAGCAGCTTAGGAGGGCAGGGAAATTCACCCCTCCACTTT. This is translated as CASSLGGQGNSPLHF.